These 19 T cell receptor beta chains originate from one sample sequenced in a study of blood T cell repertoires in COVID-19. This table comes from immunoSEQ multiplex PCR, and its TCRdb copy is limited to in-frame clones, with some not included. The repertoire holds about 250,000 clones, with 88% as singletons. The specimen was PBMCs or T cells enriched from blood (not recorded which). The receptors here all came from a woman aged 45-60 years who had recovered from COVID-19.

The rearrangement links TRBV28 to TRBJ2-6, with D possibly TRBD1 on 7 matching bases. Per the germline V gene, CDR1 is MDHEN and CDR2 is SYDVKM. The length of the CDR3 is 14 residues. V lost 6 bases and J lost 3, with 9 bases in between. In nucleotides, the CDR3 is TGTGCCAGCAGGCAGGGGGGTGGGGCCAACGTCCTGACTTTC. This encodes CASRQGGGANVLTF.

The gene calls are TRBV21-1 and TRBJ2-5; the table's TRBD2 call for D was not verified on the DNA. TRBV21-1 is flagged as a pseudogene. CDR3 length: 17 residues. The CDR3 spells CASRSTKGLLGTETQYF. CDR3 nucleotides: TGTGCCAGCCGAAGCACCAAGGGACTATTGGGGACAGAGACCCAGTACTTC.

The V call is TRBV5-1, the J call TRBJ1-1, with a weak D call TRBD1 (6 bases). CDR1 is SGHRS and CDR2 is YFSETQ in the germline V gene. Trimming shortened V by 0 bases and J by 3 bases, and 12 bases separated the two germline ends. The CDR3 runs to 15 residues. This CDR3 reads CASSLVAGAYTEAFF. In DNA form, the CDR3 reads TGCGCCAGCAGCTTGGTAGCAGGGGCCTACACTGAAGCTTTCTTT.

V gene TRBV27 combines with J gene TRBJ2-3, with D perhaps TRBD2 (5 bases). Germline CDR1 MNHEY, CDR2 SMNVEV (reference sequence). The CDR3 has 15 amino acids. Trimming took 2 bases from V and 0 from J, leaving 9 bases between them. Here the CDR3 reads CASSLRRTSTDTQYF. Here the CDR3 DNA reads TGTGCCAGCAGTTTACGGCGGACTAGCACAGATACGCAGTATTTT.

The chain links TRBV28 to TRBJ2-1, with TRBD1 identical over 9 bases. V lost 4 bases to trimming and J lost 9 bases; unmatched junction nucleotides: 13. The CDR3 has 16 amino acids. Germline loops: CDR1 MDHEN, CDR2 SYDVKM. As DNA, the CDR3 is TGTGCCAGCAGTTCAACCGGGACAGGGAAATTGGGTGAGCAGTTCTTC. It yields the protein CASSSTGTGKLGEQFF. Complete variable domain (other parts from reference TRBV28 and TRBJ2-1): DVKVTQSSRYLVKRTGEKVFLECVQDMDHENMFWYRQDPGLGLRLIYFSYDVKMKEKGDIPEGYSVSREKKERFSLILESASTNQTSMYLCASSSTGTGKLGEQFFGPGTRLTVL.

The chain combines TRBV7-2 with TRBJ1-2; 10 bases are a match to TRBD1. V was clipped by 5 bases and J by 5 bases; unmatched bases: 8. CDR1 is SGHTA and CDR2 is FQGNSA in the germline V gene. This CDR3 region has 15 residues. CDR3 residues: CASSPGTGVSYGYTF. The CDR3 DNA is TGTGCCAGCAGCCCCGGGACAGGGGTATCATATGGCTACACCTTC.

This clone came up once. The chain uses TRBV4-3 and TRBJ1-4; 7 bases are shared with TRBD1. The germline CDR1 and CDR2 sequences are LGHNA and YSLEER. The ends lost 4 bases at V and 5 bases at J; junction bases unmatched: 13. CDR3 length: 17 amino acids. This CDR3 is CASSLIRSGTDNEKLFF. CDR3 nucleotide sequence: TGCGCCAGCAGCCTCATACGATCCGGGACAGACAATGAAAAACTGTTTTTT.

The rearrangement uses TRBV27 and TRBJ2-1; D may be TRBD2 (5 bases). Deletions cut 8 bases from V and 5 bases from J, with 19 bases between. The germline V gene encodes CDR1 MNHEY and CDR2 SMNVEV (reference sequence). The CDR3 has 15 amino acids. The CDR3 DNA reads TGTGCCAGCGGCCCTTTAGGGAGATCGCACAATGAGCAGTTCTTC. Its protein product is CASGPLGRSHNEQFF.

The J gene is TRBJ1-6, the V gene TRBV5-4; D gene uncertain. V lost 0 bases and J 10 bases, leaving 11 bases between the germline ends. The germline V gene encodes CDR1 SGHNT and CDR2 YYREEE (reference sequence). The CDR3 is 14 amino acids. In nucleotides, the CDR3 is TGTGCCAGCAGCTTGGTATTCTCAGGATCACCCCTCCACTTT. Its protein is CASSLVFSGSPLHF.

This clone has just one count. V gene TRBV11-1 combines with J gene TRBJ1-6; D possibly corresponds to TRBD1 (5 bases). The CDR3 is 16 amino acids. V was shortened by 1 base and J by 10 bases, with 17 bases between the two germline ends. Germline V lookup: CDR1 SGHAT, CDR2 FQDESV (reference sequence). In nucleotides, the CDR3 is TGTGCCAGCAGCTTAGAGTCGCGGGGGGTAAGGTCACCCCTCCACTTT. Translating it yields CASSLESRGVRSPLHF.

This chain connects TRBV6-2 or TRBV6-3 to TRBJ2-3; weak D call: TRBD2 (5 bases). This CDR3 contains 13 residues. The ends were cut back, 5 bases at V and 6 bases at J, with 12 bases in the middle. CDR1 is MNHEY and CDR2 is SVGEGT in the germline V gene. The CDR3: CASSGPPGDTQYF. The CDR3 DNA follows: TGTGCCAGCAGTGGACCGCCGGGGGATACGCAGTATTTT.

This clone was seen only once. The rearrangement links TRBV13 to TRBJ2-2; 11 nucleotides match TRBD2. This CDR3 has 16 residues. The V segment lost 5 bases and the J segment 4 bases; nucleotides outside the gene matches: 6. CDR1 and CDR2 (germline): PRHDT, FYEKMQ (reference sequence). The CDR3 loop is CASSPRLAGPTGELFF. The CDR3 DNA reads TGTGCCAGCAGCCCCCGACTAGCGGGACCCACCGGGGAGCTGTTTTTT.

The rearrangement uses TRBV27 and TRBJ1-4; D may be TRBD1 (5 bases). The germline V and J ends were trimmed by 3 bases and 6 bases, with 11 bases remaining between them. The CDR3 covers 14 residues. The germline V gene has CDR1 MNHEY and CDR2 SMNVEV (reference sequence). The CDR3 protein is CASSFGGEDEKLFF. The CDR3, as DNA: TGTGCCAGCAGTTTTGGAGGGGAAGATGAAAAACTGTTTTTT.

This clone has just a few counts. The genes are TRBV28 and TRBJ1-5; no clear D. Germline V gene sequence: CDR1 MDHEN, CDR2 SYDVKM. Trimming cost V 5 bases and J 7 bases, with 18 bases left between them. This CDR3 is built from 15 residues. The CDR3 region is CASSRSRAGGQPQHF. The CDR3 DNA follows: TGTGCCAGCAGTCGCAGTCGAGCGGGAGGGCAGCCCCAGCATTTT. Full variable domain (outside the CDR3, taken from reference TRBV28 and TRBJ1-5): DVKVTQSSRYLVKRTGEKVFLECVQDMDHENMFWYRQDPGLGLRLIYFSYDVKMKEKGDIPEGYSVSREKKERFSLILESASTNQTSMYLCASSRSRAGGQPQHFGDGTRLSIL.

The chain has TRBV30 and TRBJ2-1, with D uncertain. Germline V lookup: CDR1 GTSNPN, CDR2 SVGIG (reference sequence). V shed 4 bases and J shed 10 bases, with 17 bases lying between them. The CDR3 runs to 13 residues. The CDR3 DNA reads as TGTGCCTGGAATCCCGCGGTACACGGGGAGCAGTTCTTC. It is translated as CAWNPAVHGEQFF.

J is TRBJ1-2 and V is TRBV28; D is undetermined. CDR3 length: 13 amino acids. V lost 5 bases to trimming and J lost 5 bases, with 12 bases between them. CDR1 and CDR2 (germline): MDHEN, SYDVKM. For the CDR3, the DNA is TGTGCCAGCAGTCCTCACCGGGATTATGGCTACACCTTC. It encodes CASSPHRDYGYTF.

A few counts support this clone. This sequence joins TRBV6-4 and TRBJ2-7, with a possible D match to TRBD1 (5 bases). Germline CDR1 and CDR2: MRHNA and SNTAGT. V shed 5 bases and J shed 5 bases, with 13 bases lying between them. The CDR3 has 13 residues. The CDR3 nucleotides are TGTGCCAGCAGTCCAGACAGTAATCACGAGCAGTACTTC. This sequence encodes CASSPDSNHEQYF.

The chain recombines TRBV5-1 with TRBJ1-6; no reliable D call. Germline-derived CDR1 and CDR2 are SGHRS and YFSETQ. V lost 2 bases to trimming and J lost 5 bases, with 20 bases between them. The CDR3 runs 18 residues. CDR3 DNA: TGCGCCAGCAGCTTACCCTCGACGGGAGGGATACATAATTCACCCCTCCACTTT. It encodes CASSLPSTGGIHNSPLHF.

The CDR3 bases are TGTGCCAGCAGCCCAGGCACAAGAGGCTACACCTTC. Amino acid sequence: CASSPGTRGYTF. The chain employs TRBV7-2 and TRBJ1-2; D is unclear. The CDR3 length is 12 residues. V was shortened by 5 bases and J by 8 bases, with 12 bases between the two germline ends. The germline V gene encodes CDR1 SGHTA and CDR2 FQGNSA.